This T cell receptor beta chain was found in a study of T cell clonality in common variable immunodeficiency (dated by TCRdb to between 2015 and 2017). The investigation overall reported the following: Fewer deletions and N-nucleotide insertions were reportedly observed in CVID TCRbeta sequences, and highly modified clones with 13 or more V deletions were reportedly absent from CVID TCRbeta sequences. Increased TCRbeta clonality was found in CVID subjects compared with healthy controls (t-test p = 0.018), with the increase being most characteristic of about a third of subjects. The authors noted that sequencing repertoires of T cell subpopulations would be needed to clarify what caused the increased clonality in CVID. Fewer TCRbeta clones were shared among CVID subjects than among healthy controls (p < 0.0001). Even though DNA input was equal, the average per sample came to 75,000 to 95,000 unique sequences for controls compared with approximately 30,000 for CVID samples. Correlations between repertoire features and clinical complications were limited by patient heterogeneity within the CVID cohort.

This clone was observed many times. Its recognized antigen is unknown. The CDR3 is cut off 3 residues early in the read; its end comes from the germline J gene. Spanning cysteine to phenylalanine, the CDR3 consists of 13 amino acids. The CDR3 was read in part: 30 bases, with the frame set at base 1. The trim is 3 bases for V and 3 bases for J, with a gap of 9 bases between the germline ends. From the germline V gene, CDR1 is MNHEY and CDR2 is SVGEGT. Both CVID patients and healthy controls were predominantly of Caucasian heritage. Heparinized peripheral whole blood samples of roughly 4.5 to 8 ml were collected from each donor. Genomic DNA from adults with common variable immune deficiency (CVID) and from healthy adult controls was the source for sequencing TCRbeta CDR3 repertoires. The control group was made up of about 22 healthy adult volunteers (about ten male and 12 female) whose ages ranged from roughly 23 to 70 years, with a mean age of about 35. Diluted blood was density-centrifuged over Hypaque 1077 or Ficoll-Paque to isolate peripheral blood mononuclear cells. Genomic DNA was obtained from unsorted mononuclear cells using either Qiagen column purification or a centrifugation-based method.

For sequencing, equivalent amounts of genomic DNA were input from CVID and control samples. For every sample, a 60 bp segment covering the rearranged TCRbeta CDR3 region was amplified and then sequenced. TCRbeta amplification used the immunoSEQ assay, a bias-corrected multiplex PCR with high-throughput sequencing. The original methods were these. Each unique nucleotide sequence was treated as a clone and annotated with V, D and J genes, copy number and frequency. Sequences were labeled productive if in frame, and non-productive if out of frame or containing stop codons. As previously described, clonality was computed from Shannon's entropy. The predicted amino acid sequences of productive clones were used to derive the mean CDR3 Kyte-Doolittle hydropathy. Using the R hclust function, scaled V gene usage was clustered hierarchically with Manhattan distance and complete linkage. Sharing of clones by CDR3 amino acid sequence was evaluated by resampling 12 repertoires per group over 100 rounds. The repertoires were screened for 60 to 85 published EBV-specific TCRbeta sequences and roughly 240 published CMV-specific TCRbeta sequences. A couple of CVID samples that yielded fewer than 10,000 sequences were excluded from the analysis, so approximately 40 CVID repertoires were retained. As stored in TCRdb, this immuneACCESS dataset retains in-frame rearrangements with V and J assigned. A fraction of the clones does not appear; measured against another copy, unresolved V genes explain less than half of the discrepancy, and the remainder lacks a known reason. The V and J calls and clone size come from that table; D and trimming were worked out from the DNA. For this sample, about 52,000 clones appear and none is a singleton. The ten largest clones add up to 1.8% of the sample.

The receptor was derived from a person aged 18 to 70 in good health. Recombination joined TRBV6-2 or TRBV6-3 with TRBJ2-7, and perhaps TRBD2 as D gene, on 6 matching bases. Sequences were obtained from peripheral blood mononuclear cells. The part of the CDR3 DNA that was read is TGTGCCAGCAGTTATGTGGGGGGCTACGAG. This yields the protein CASSYVGGYE. The full CDR3 protein reads CASSYVGGYEQYF.